The 23 T cell receptor beta chains presented below share a single source sample, sequenced in a study of T cell responses to AZD1222 COVID-19 vaccine. The method was immunoSEQ multiplex PCR; TCRdb's version includes in-frame clones alone and lacks a portion of them. The sample carries 100,000 to 110,000 clones, about 87% recorded once. The sample was peripheral blood, taken on day 0 of AZD1222 vaccination. These receptors were taken from an adult in good health.

The chain combines TRBV7-3 with TRBJ2-4, with D maybe TRBD1 (5 bases). Trimming cost V 4 bases and J 9 bases, with 13 bases left between them. The CDR3 totals 13 residues. Germline V gives CDR1 SGHTA, CDR2 FQGTGA. The CDR3 DNA follows: TGTGCCAGCAGCTCGCAGGGTTCGGGCATTCAGTACTTC. Protein product: CASSSQGSGIQYF.

This clone counts as medium-sized. The CDR3 spells CASSIAGGAFNEQFF. The CDR3 coding sequence is TGTGCCAGTAGTATAGCCGGGGGGGCCTTCAATGAGCAGTTCTTC. The rearrangement links TRBV19 to TRBJ2-1; 8 bases are shared with TRBD2. V shed 1 base, J shed 6 bases, and the junction held 5 bases outside the gene matches. The CDR3 is 15 residues long. Germline V gives CDR1 LNHDA, CDR2 SQIVND (reference sequence). The full variable domain, completed using reference TRBV19 and TRBJ2-1, is DGGITQSPKYLFRKEGQNVTLSCEQNLNHDAMYWYRQDPGQGLRLIYYSQIVNDFQKGDIAEGYSVSREKKESFPLTVTSAQKNPTAFYLCASSIAGGAFNEQFFGPGTRLTVL.

J is TRBJ2-7 and V is TRBV3-1 (or the pseudogene TRBV3-2); D is uncertain. Trimming cost V 2 bases and J 0 bases, with 2 bases left between them. Germline assignment: CDR1 LGHDT and CDR2 YNNKEL (reference sequence). This CDR3 region has 12 residues. In nucleotides, the CDR3 is TGTGCCAGCAGCCAAAGCTCCTACGAGCAGTACTTC. Protein: CASSQSSYEQYF.

The chain uses TRBV4-1 and TRBJ2-2; D is perhaps TRBD1 or TRBD2 (5 bases each). V lost 0 bases to trimming and J lost 9 bases, with 11 bases between them. From germline, CDR1 is MGHRA and CDR2 YSYEKL. There are 14 residues in the CDR3. CDR3 sequence reads: CASSQETGPRELFF. The CDR3 DNA follows: TGCGCCAGCAGCCAAGAGACGGGGCCCAGGGAGCTGTTTTTT.

The CDR3 loop is CASRPASLGEQYF. Written as DNA, the CDR3 is TGTGCCAGCAGACCGGCCAGCCTGGGCGAGCAGTACTTC. V is TRBV6-5 and J is TRBJ2-7; D gene uncertain. Germline V gene sequence: CDR1 MNHEY, CDR2 SVGAGI. The V end lost 6 bases, the J end lost 6 bases, and 15 bases lay between the germline ends. The CDR3 length is 13 residues.

For the CDR3, the DNA is TGTGCCAGCTCACCGCAGACAGGAAACACTGAAGCTTTCTTT. It codes for CASSPQTGNTEAFF. The chain has TRBV18 and TRBJ1-1; a weak D match, TRBD1 (6 bases). V shed 3 bases and J shed 2 bases, with 10 bases lying between them. The CDR3 has 14 amino acids. Looked up from germline, CDR1 is KGHSH and CDR2 is LQKENI.

This clone was detected only a few times. The chain links TRBV5-1 to TRBJ1-1; D unresolved. Germline V lookup: CDR1 SGHRS, CDR2 YFSETQ. CDR3 length: 13 amino acids. V dropped 2 bases and J dropped 6 bases, with 11 bases sitting between them. CDR3 sequence reads: CASSFVTAAEAFF. Written as DNA, the CDR3 is TGCGCCAGCAGCTTTGTTACGGCGGCTGAAGCTTTCTTT.

The rearrangement links TRBV19 to TRBJ1-2; D uncertain. The CDR3 runs to 13 residues. Per germline, CDR1 LNHDA and CDR2 SQIVND (reference sequence). The germline V and J ends were trimmed by 4 bases and 0 bases, with 6 bases remaining between them. The CDR3 DNA sequence: TGTGCCAGTAGTACAGGCTCTAACTATGGCTACACCTTC. Translated: CASSTGSNYGYTF.

The V and J genes are TRBV2 and TRBJ1-4; no definite D call. Trimming removed 6 bases at V and 0 bases at J, with 23 bases between. Per germline, CDR1 SNHLY and CDR2 FYNNEI. The CDR3 runs to 19 residues. The CDR3 region has the DNA TGTGCCAGCAGAGGACTCTCGGGTTGGGAAAAAGCAACTAATGAAAAACTGTTTTTT. Amino acid sequence: CASRGLSGWEKATNEKLFF.

The rearrangement joins TRBV24-1 to TRBJ2-1, with a weak D call TRBD1 (6 bases). With 4 bases removed from V and 7 bases from J, the gap between germline ends came to 16 bases. The CDR3 spans 15 residues. Germline lookup yields CDR1 KGHDR and CDR2 SFDVKD. The CDR3 is CATSDTTGKQNEQFF. CDR3 nucleotide sequence: TGTGCCACCAGTGACACCACAGGGAAGCAGAATGAGCAGTTCTTC.

The chain recombines TRBV10-3 with TRBJ2-7, with D tentatively TRBD2 (5 bases). With 8 bases removed from V and 0 bases from J, the gap between germline ends came to 11 bases. The germline CDR1 and CDR2 sequences are ENHRY and SYGVKD. This CDR3 spans 13 amino acids. The CDR3 protein is CAIREPGSYEQYF. The CDR3 DNA follows: TGTGCCATCCGGGAACCCGGCTCCTACGAGCAGTACTTC.

The rearrangement links TRBV5-1 to TRBJ1-1; 9 bases agree with TRBD1. Germline V gene sequence: CDR1 SGHRS, CDR2 YFSETQ. Unmatched junction bases numbered 4, after V lost 3 bases and J lost 1 base. The CDR3 loop spans 15 amino acids. CDR3: CASSSLGQGNTEAFF. The CDR3 DNA reads as TGCGCCAGCAGCTCCTTGGGACAGGGGAACACTGAAGCTTTCTTT.

The rearrangement uses TRBV5-8 and TRBJ2-7; D is uncertain. CDR1 SGHTS and CDR2 YDEGEE come from the germline V gene. The V and J ends lost 3 bases and 1 base respectively, with 5 bases between them. The CDR3 has 12 residues. The CDR3 DNA sequence: TGTGCCAGCAGCTCGATGTCCTACGAGCAGTACTTC. Translating it yields CASSSMSYEQYF. Full variable domain (missing parts from reference TRBV5-8 and TRBJ2-7): EAGVTQSPTHLIKTRGQQATLRCSPISGHTSVYWYQQALGLGLQFLLWYDEGEERNRGNFPPRFSGRQFPNYSSELNVNALELEDSALYLCASSSMSYEQYFGPGTRLTVT.

This chain connects TRBV6-5 to TRBJ1-2; a possible D gene is TRBD1 (5 bases). Germline V lookup: CDR1 MNHEY, CDR2 SVGAGI. The length of the CDR3 is 16 residues. Trimming shortened V by 0 bases and J by 2 bases, and 13 bases separated the two germline ends. The CDR3 DNA reads as TGTGCCAGCAGTTACTCGACGGCCAGGGAAAACTATGGCTACACCTTC. Protein product: CASSYSTARENYGYTF.

The chain combines TRBV7-9 with TRBJ2-3, with D tentatively TRBD2 (6 bases). The germline gives CDR1 SEHNR, CDR2 FQNEAQ (reference sequence). The CDR3 covers 14 residues. V was trimmed by 10 bases and J by 1 base, leaving 15 bases between them. The CDR3 region is CATVEASGTDTQYF. The CDR3 nucleotides read TGTGCCACGGTTGAGGCTAGCGGCACAGATACGCAGTATTTT.

The V gene is TRBV6-2 or TRBV6-3, the J gene TRBJ1-1; D gene ambiguous. Germline V gives CDR1 MNHEY, CDR2 SVGEGT. V shed 1 base and J shed 7 bases, with 4 bases lying between them. The CDR3 consists of 11 residues. This chain's CDR3 is CASSYWGEAFF. The CDR3 DNA follows: TGTGCCAGCAGTTACTGGGGTGAAGCTTTCTTT.

This clone was seen a single time. The chain employs TRBV28 and TRBJ2-5; D perhaps matches TRBD1 (6 bases). The CDR3 has 18 amino acids. With 4 bases removed from V and 4 bases from J, the gap between germline ends came to 25 bases. In germline, CDR1 is MDHEN, CDR2 SYDVKM. The DNA for the CDR3 is TGTGCCAGCAGTTCATCCGCCACCAACAGGGTTCGTGGAGAGACCCAGTACTTC. Its translation: CASSSSATNRVRGETQYF. The entire variable domain, with the rest obtained from reference TRBV28 and TRBJ2-5, is as follows: DVKVTQSSRYLVKRTGEKVFLECVQDMDHENMFWYRQDPGLGLRLIYFSYDVKMKEKGDIPEGYSVSREKKERFSLILESASTNQTSMYLCASSSSATNRVRGETQYFGPGTRLLVL.

The chain recombines TRBV9 with TRBJ2-6; either TRBD1 or TRBD2 may fit D (5 bases each). This CDR3 spans 15 amino acids. Per germline, CDR1 SGDLS and CDR2 YYNGEE. Trimming stripped 0 bases from V and 2 bases from J, with 6 bases between. CDR3 bases: TGTGCCAGCAGCGTAGGAGGGGCTGGGGCCAACGTCCTGACTTTC. Translated: CASSVGGAGANVLTF.

This clone appeared a few times. This CDR3 is also generated by other DNA sequences in the sample. V usage is TRBV20-1 and J usage is TRBJ2-1, with D possibly TRBD1 on 5 matching bases. V shed 3 bases and J shed 0 bases, with 9 bases lying between them. From germline, CDR1 is DFQATT and CDR2 SNEGSKA (reference sequence). The CDR3 sequence is 14 residues long. The chain's CDR3 is CSASRGSSYNEQFF. The DNA for the CDR3 is TGCAGTGCTAGTAGGGGTAGCTCCTACAATGAGCAGTTCTTC.

This chain links TRBV7-7 with TRBJ2-1; 8 bases map to TRBD1. The CDR3 sequence is 15 residues long. The V and J ends lost 6 bases and 10 bases, in that order; junction bases with no gene match: 14. Germline values: CDR1 SSHAT, CDR2 FNYEAQ (reference sequence). The CDR3 DNA is TGTGCCAGCAGTCAAACCCCGGGACAGGCTAAAGAGCAGTTCTTC. It translates to CASSQTPGQAKEQFF.

The chain carries TRBV7-9 and TRBJ1-1; D gene ambiguous. This CDR3 has 12 residues. Germline CDR1 is SEHNR and CDR2 is FQNEAQ (reference sequence). The germline V and J ends were trimmed by 3 bases and 2 bases, with 4 bases remaining between them. The CDR3 nucleotides are TGTGCCAGCAGCTTGGTAAACACTGAAGCTTTCTTT. This gives the protein CASSLVNTEAFF. Full variable domain (outside the CDR3, taken from reference TRBV7-9 and TRBJ1-1): DTGVSQNPRHKITKRGQNVTFRCDPISEHNRLYWYRQTLGQGPEFLTYFQNEAQLEKSRLLSDRFSAERPKGSFSTLEIQRTEQGDSAMYLCASSLVNTEAFFGQGTRLTVV.

The CDR3 region has the DNA TGTGCCAGCAGTCAACATTCTAGCGGGGGAAATGAGCAGTTCTTC. Protein sequence: CASSQHSSGGNEQFF. The chain couples TRBV6-4 to TRBJ2-1, with 10 nucleotides matching TRBD2. The CDR3 totals 15 residues. Per germline, CDR1 MRHNA and CDR2 SNTAGT. With V trimmed by 5 bases and J by 7 bases, 8 bases remained unmatched.

This clone was seen a handful of times. V is TRBV20-1 and J is TRBJ2-3; D is undetermined. The CDR3 is made up of 13 amino acids. Germline values: CDR1 DFQATT, CDR2 SNEGSKA (reference sequence). Trimming removed 3 bases from V and 2 bases from J, with 9 bases in between. The CDR3 DNA is TGCAGTGCTAGTGTCGGATTCACAGATACGCAGTATTTT. Its translation: CSASVGFTDTQYF.